Listed below are T cell receptor beta chains from one sample, sequenced in a study of T-cell reconstitution after alpha-beta-depleted transplantation in children. From the PCR reads, TCRdb called clonotypes with MiXCR, one entry per CDR3 protein. The sample has about 200,000 distinct CDR3 sequences, just under 6.5% seen once. This specimen consisted of PBMCs, obtained before TCRalphabeta/CD19-depleted stem cell transplant. The receptor source for this set is a girl under three years old with combined immunodeficiency, due to receive a stem cell transplant. Each CDR3 is given with its conserved first and last residue. Fields, in order: D gene, V gene, J gene, clone size, CDR3 DNA, CDR3 protein. D genes are given only for firm matches. Clone size is stated in some rows and not others, as once, few, many or a class when expanded.

NA	TRBV7-9	TRBJ2-5	few	TGTGCCAGCAGCTTAACGGGAGCGGAGACCCAGTACTTC	CASSLTGAETQYF
NA	TRBV20-1	TRBJ2-1	many	TGCAGTGCTGGATCAATTAGCATTGAGCAGTTCTTC	CSAGSISIEQFF
TRBD1	TRBV12-3/TRBV12-4	TRBJ2-7	many	TGTGCCAGCAGGATGCCAGGGGGCGCTGAGCAGTACTTC	CASRMPGGAEQYF
NA	TRBV6-5	TRBJ1-5	many	TGTGCCAGCAGTTACCCGGGTAGCAATCAGCCCCAGCATTTT	CASSYPGSNQPQHF
TRBD1	TRBV20-1	TRBJ2-1	many	TGCAGTGCTAGAGGAGGGACAGGGGCGCTCTTTAGCTCCTACAATGAGCAGTTCTTC	CSARGGTGALFSSYNEQFF
TRBD2	TRBV28	TRBJ2-3	many	TGTGCCAGCAGAGATGTGGTTTTGGAGCTAGCGGCCTACCCCAGCACAGATACGCAGTATTTT	CASRDVVLELAAYPSTDTQYF
NA	TRBV12-3/TRBV12-4	TRBJ1-4	many	TGTGCCAGCAGTTTAAGAGGGCTCGCAAAACTGTTTTTT	CASSLRGLAKLFF
NA	TRBV7-2	TRBJ2-2	many	TGTGCCAGCAGCTTAGCGCCCGGGGAGCTGTTTTTT	CASSLAPGELFF
TRBD2	TRBV7-9	TRBJ2-1	NA	TGTGCCAGCAGCTTCGGGACTATGTGGCGCAATGAGCAGTTCTTC	CASSFGTMWRNEQFF
TRBD1	TRBV4-3	TRBJ2-5	many	TGCGCCAGCAGCCAACCACAGGGGCGAGATCAAGAGACCCAGTACTTC	CASSQPQGRDQETQYF
TRBD1	TRBV20-1	TRBJ1-6	NA	TGCAGTGCTAGGCCCCGGGACAGAACGCCCCTCCACTTT	CSARPRDRTPLHF
NA	TRBV27	TRBJ2-3	many	TGTGCCAGCAGTTTATCAGCGACCACAGATACGCAGTATTTT	CASSLSATTDTQYF
NA	TRBV29-1	TRBJ1-2	many	TGCAGCGTTGAAGATCCCCTCACGCAGATAAGGGGCTACACCTTC	CSVEDPLTQIRGYTF
NA	TRBV7-8	TRBJ2-1	many	TGTGCCAGCAGCCCACACCCGACAGGTCCAAACAATGAGCAGTTCTTC	CASSPHPTGPNNEQFF
NA	TRBV29-1	TRBJ2-1	many	TGCAGCGTTGAAGGCGGTTACAATGAGCAGTTCTTC	CSVEGGYNEQFF
NA	TRBV7-2	TRBJ2-7	many	TGTGCCAGCAGGTTATCAGGGGGACTTTTCTACGAGCAGTACTTC	CASRLSGGLFYEQYF
NA	TRBV4-1	TRBJ2-2	many	TGCGCCAGCAGGGATGTCGCGGTAGGCACCGGGGAGCTGTTTTTT	CASRDVAVGTGELFF
TRBD1	TRBV12-3/TRBV12-4	TRBJ2-5	many	TGTGCCAGCAGTTTTGTCAGGGGACAGGAGGAGACCCAGTACTTC	CASSFVRGQEETQYF
TRBD2	TRBV7-9	TRBJ2-7	NA	TGTGCCAGCATGGATCGCGGGAGTTGGGAGCAGTACTTC	CASMDRGSWEQYF
NA	TRBV20-1	TRBJ1-1	many	TGCAGTGCTAGGTATAGCCAGGCAGCTTTCTTT	CSARYSQAAFF
TRBD1	TRBV29-1	TRBJ2-7	many	TGCAGCGTTGAAGATCGGGACAGGGGCTACGAGCAGTACTTC	CSVEDRDRGYEQYF
TRBD1	TRBV29-1	TRBJ2-3	many	TGCAGCGTCGATGGTATTGGACAGGGCCCGACAGATACGCAGTATTTT	CSVDGIGQGPTDTQYF
TRBD1	TRBV6-5	TRBJ2-7	many	TGTGCCAGCTGCAACAGGGGTTCCTACGAGCAGTACTTC	CASCNRGSYEQYF
TRBD2	TRBV5-6	TRBJ2-1	many	TGTGCCAGCAGCTGGGGGGGACCAGTCTACAATGAGCAGTTCTTC	CASSWGGPVYNEQFF
TRBD1	TRBV24-1	TRBJ1-2	many	TGTGCCACCAGTGCTGGGACAGGACGTTTCTATGGCTACACCTTC	CATSAGTGRFYGYTF
TRBD1	TRBV15	TRBJ2-3	few	TGTGCCACCAGCGCCCGAAGGGGGCTGGATACGCAGTATTTT	CATSARRGLDTQYF
TRBD1	TRBV4-2	TRBJ2-7	NA	TGTGCCAGCAGCGGCCGACAGGGGACCTACGAGCAGTACTTC	CASSGRQGTYEQYF
NA	TRBV6-5	TRBJ2-7	many	TGTGCCAGCAGTTCCGCCAGTAACAGAGGAGGAGGCTGGGGGCAGTACTTC	CASSSASNRGGGWGQYF
TRBD1	TRBV19	TRBJ2-2	NA	TGTGCCAGCAATCCTTGGACAGGAACTAACACCGGGGAGCTGTTTTTT	CASNPWTGTNTGELFF
TRBD2	TRBV29-1	TRBJ2-5	many	TGCAGCGTAGATCCGGGACTAGCGGTCGGGGAGACCCAGTACTTC	CSVDPGLAVGETQYF
NA	TRBV7-8	TRBJ1-2	many	TGTGCCAGCAGCCCGACAGGAGTCTTAGCTAACTATGGCTACACCTTC	CASSPTGVLANYGYTF
NA	TRBV15	TRBJ2-7	many	TGTGCCACCAGCAGTGGGGACGGGGCCTACGAGCAGTACTTC	CATSSGDGAYEQYF
TRBD2	TRBV28	TRBJ2-7	many	TGTGCCAGCAGTTTTAATAGCGGGATGAGCTCCTACGAGCAGTACTTC	CASSFNSGMSSYEQYF